One sample yielded the 9 T cell receptor beta chains listed below, sequenced in a study of cytomegalovirus exposure and HLA in healthy donors. The study ran its PCR with 60 Vbeta and 13 Jbeta primers. Using immunoSEQ multiplex PCR, the repertoire was profiled, and TCRdb retains in-frame clones only, with some absent. The sample carries 150,000 or so clones, 81% recorded once. The sample consisted of PBMCs. These receptors all come from a young woman in good health and CMV-seropositive.

The chain is built from TRBV27 and TRBJ2-4; 7 nucleotides align to TRBD2. This CDR3 is 12 amino acids long. After removal of 5 bases from V and 10 bases from J, the junction contained 5 bases not matched to a gene. In germline, CDR1 is MNHEY, CDR2 SMNVEV (reference sequence). The CDR3: CASSRSGGIQYF. CDR3 bases: TGTGCCAGCAGTCGGTCCGGGGGGATTCAGTACTTC.

The chain combines TRBV19 with TRBJ2-7, with D possibly TRBD1 on 5 matching bases. V lost 0 bases and J lost 0, with 12 bases in between. Germline-derived CDR1 and CDR2 are LNHDA and SQIVND (reference sequence). This CDR3 spans 16 amino acids. The chain's CDR3 is CASSIEGTGSSYEQYF. The DNA for the CDR3 is TGTGCCAGTAGTATAGAAGGTACAGGTAGCTCCTACGAGCAGTACTTC.

The chain carries TRBV12-5 and TRBJ1-1, with unresolved D. Deletions cut 3 bases from V and 1 base from J, with 6 bases between. This CDR3 spans 13 amino acids. CDR1 and CDR2 (germline): LGHNT, FRNRAP. CDR3 nucleotides: TGTGCTAGTGGTTTTAACGGGAACACTGAAGCTTTCTTT. Amino acids: CASGFNGNTEAFF.

Only one count was recorded for this clone. This chain connects TRBV6-5 to TRBJ1-1, with TRBD1 identical over 8 bases. V gave up 0 bases and J gave up 1 base; unmatched junction bases: 1. This CDR3 spans 15 amino acids. Germline CDR1 MNHEY, CDR2 SVGAGI. The CDR3 DNA reads TGTGCCAGCAGTTACTCCGGGACAGGGAACACTGAAGCTTTCTTT. Encoded protein: CASSYSGTGNTEAFF.

This clone turned up a few times. This chain uses TRBV2 with TRBJ2-7; 9 nucleotides align to TRBD1. The CDR3 totals 13 residues. The ends lost 5 bases at V and 3 bases at J; junction bases unmatched: 2. Per germline, CDR1 SNHLY and CDR2 FYNNEI. CDR3 in amino acids: CASSWDRDYEQYF. DNA of the CDR3: TGTGCCAGCAGTTGGGACAGGGACTACGAGCAGTACTTC. Combining the CDR3 with reference TRBV2 and TRBJ2-7 gives the whole variable domain EPEVTQTPSHQVTQMGQEVILRCVPISNHLYFYWYRQILGQKVEFLVSFYNNEISEKSEIFDDQFSVERPDGSNFTLKIRSTKLEDSAMYFCASSWDRDYEQYFGPGTRLTVT.

J is TRBJ1-2 and V is TRBV5-4; D is unclear. V was shortened by 4 bases and J by 5 bases, with 9 bases between the two germline ends. This CDR3 spans 12 amino acids. CDR1 and CDR2 (germline): SGHNT, YYREEE (reference sequence). Written as DNA, the CDR3 is TGTGCCAGCAGCCGCGGGATGTATGGCTACACCTTC. Translation gives CASSRGMYGYTF.

The table lists this clone with a few counts. The chain carries TRBV6-5 and TRBJ1-3; D may be TRBD1 (5 bases). Germline V lookup: CDR1 MNHEY, CDR2 SVGAGI. V was trimmed by 6 bases and J by 7 bases, leaving 19 bases between them. CDR3 length: 15 residues. CDR3 DNA sequence: TGTGCCAGCAGACCCCCGCAGGGAGGGAGGAACACCATATATTTT. Residues: CASRPPQGGRNTIYF.

This sequence joins TRBV30 and TRBJ2-3, with 10 bases aligning to TRBD2. V was clipped by 0 bases and J by 5 bases; unmatched bases: 11. The length of the CDR3 is 17 residues. Looked up from germline, CDR1 is GTSNPN and CDR2 is SVGIG (reference sequence). The CDR3: CAWSVGGSGGIVDTQYF. The DNA of the CDR3 is TGTGCCTGGAGTGTAGGGGGTAGCGGGGGGATCGTAGATACGCAGTATTTT.

This chain joins TRBV30 and TRBJ1-2; the D is unclear. From germline, CDR1 is GTSNPN and CDR2 SVGIG (reference sequence). Trimming removed 0 bases at V and 0 bases at J, with 5 bases between. The CDR3 totals 13 residues. CDR3 residues: CAWSVLSNYGYTF. The CDR3 DNA follows: TGTGCCTGGAGTGTACTATCTAACTATGGCTACACCTTC.